These 20 T cell receptor beta chains originate from one sample sequenced in a study of T-cell memory formation after mild COVID-19. MiXCR, applied by TCRdb to the 5' RACE reads, yields one record per CDR3 protein. The data contain about 190,000 distinct CDR3 sequences, about 16% of them singletons. Sequenced material: PBMCs or a T cell subset sorted from them (not recorded which). The receptor source for this set is an adult woman who had mild COVID-19 (a few samples of this study predate the infection). Cell type and time point are not known.

V gene TRBV11-3 combines with J gene TRBJ2-1; D gene unclear. This CDR3 contains 13 residues. Trimming removed 0 bases from V and 7 bases from J, with 7 bases in between. The V gene's germline CDR1 is SGHNT and CDR2 YENEEA. The chain's CDR3 is CASSLDGWNEQFF. For the CDR3, the DNA is TGTGCCAGCAGCTTAGATGGGTGGAATGAGCAGTTCTTC. Filled out from reference TRBV11-3 and TRBJ2-1, the complete variable domain reads EAGVVQSPRYKIIEKKQPVAFWCNPISGHNTLYWYLQNLGQGPELLIRYENEEAVDDSQLPKDRFSAERLKGVDSTLKIQPAELGDSAVYLCASSLDGWNEQFFGPGTRLTVL.

The chain links TRBV15 to TRBJ1-4; the D is unclear. Looked up from germline, CDR1 is LNHNV and CDR2 is YYDKDF (reference sequence). The length of the CDR3 is 11 residues. V lost 0 bases to trimming and J lost 13 bases, with 6 bases between them. CDR3 nucleotides: TGTGCCACCAGCAGAGAGACACCACTGTTTTTT. Translated, it gives CATSRETPLFF. Variable domain in full (rest from reference TRBV15 and TRBJ1-4): DAMVIQNPRYQVTQFGKPVTLSCSQTLNHNVMYWYQQKSSQAPKLLFHYYDKDFNNEADTPDNFQSRRPNTSFCFLDIRSPGLGDTAMYLCATSRETPLFFGSGTQLSVL.

There are a few counts of this clonotype. The V call is TRBV20-1, the J call TRBJ1-2; possibly TRBD1 for D (6 bases). The CDR3 extends over 12 amino acids. Germline CDR1 reads DFQATT; CDR2 reads SNEGSKA (reference sequence). The V and J ends lost 5 bases and 2 bases respectively, with 9 bases between them. The CDR3 spells CSARDTNYGYTF. CDR3 bases: TGCAGTGCTCGGGACACCAACTATGGCTACACCTTC.

This clonotype was recorded a few times. The chain is built from TRBV20-1 and TRBJ2-3; D is ambiguous. V lost 5 bases, J lost 3 bases, and 6 bases lay in between. Germline values: CDR1 DFQATT, CDR2 SNEGSKA (reference sequence). The CDR3 is made up of 11 amino acids. As DNA, the CDR3 is TGCAGTGCTCTCTTAACAGATACGCAGTATTTT. It translates to CSALLTDTQYF.

The table lists this clonotype with a few counts. The chain is built from TRBV20-1 and TRBJ2-5; the D is unclear. With 6 bases removed from V and 1 base from J, the gap between germline ends came to 12 bases. Per the germline V gene, CDR1 is DFQATT and CDR2 is SNEGSKA (reference sequence). This CDR3 comprises 13 residues. CDR3 coding DNA: TGCAGTGCGGTCGGGCAGCCCCAAGAGACCCAGTACTTC. Amino acids: CSAVGQPQETQYF.

This clonotype has a handful of counts. In DNA form, the CDR3 reads TGCGCCAGCAGCGTGCACCCCGGGACAGGGGGCCAAGAGACCCAGTACTTC. Its protein is CASSVHPGTGGQETQYF. The rearrangement joins TRBV5-1 to TRBJ2-5; TRBD1 agrees at 11 bases. V gave up 4 bases and J gave up 1 base; unmatched junction bases: 9. The germline CDR1 and CDR2 sequences are SGHRS and YFSETQ. The CDR3 is 17 amino acids.

The chain employs TRBV29-1 and TRBJ1-1, with D possibly being TRBD1 (6 bases). CDR1 is SQVTM and CDR2 is ANQGSEA in the germline V gene. There are 14 residues in the CDR3. CDR3 loop: CSSLEGGHITEAFF. As DNA, the CDR3 is TGCAGTTCACTTGAGGGGGGGCATATAACTGAAGCTTTCTTT. The variable domain in full, completed from reference TRBV29-1 and TRBJ1-1, reads SAVISQKPSRDICQRGTSLTIQCQVDSQVTMMFWYRQQPGQSLTLIATANQGSEATYESGFVIDKFPISRPNLTFSTLTVSNMSPEDSSIYLCSSLEGGHITEAFFGQGTRLTVV.

The J gene is TRBJ1-4, the V gene TRBV4-1, with D maybe TRBD1 (6 bases). CDR1 is MGHRA, CDR2 YSYEKL, per germline. V gave up 4 bases and J gave up 5 bases, with 17 bases separating them. This CDR3 spans 16 amino acids. CDR3 loop: CASSRSGDFGNEKLFF. The CDR3 coding sequence is TGCGCCAGCAGCCGCTCAGGGGATTTTGGGAATGAAAAACTGTTTTTT.

The chain uses TRBV9 and TRBJ1-4, with D tentatively TRBD1 (6 bases). The V end was cut by 2 bases, the J end by 7 bases, with 12 bases between. Germline V gene sequence: CDR1 SGDLS, CDR2 YYNGEE. This CDR3 has 14 amino acids. The CDR3 DNA follows: TGTGCCAGCAGCGTGAGACAGGCTGGTGAAAAACTGTTTTTT. The encoded protein is CASSVRQAGEKLFF.

This clonotype was recorded a few times. In DNA form, the CDR3 reads TGTGCCAGCCACATCGAGAGAGGGTTTAACACCGGGGAGCTGTTTTTT. Protein sequence: CASHIERGFNTGELFF. The chain is built from TRBV5-6 and TRBJ2-2; a weak D match, TRBD2 (5 bases). Trimming pared 7 bases from V and 2 bases from J, leaving 18 bases between. Looked up from germline, CDR1 is SGHDT and CDR2 is YYEEEE. The CDR3 runs to 16 residues. Complete variable domain (other parts from reference TRBV5-6 and TRBJ2-2): DAGVTQSPTHLIKTRGQQVTLRCSPKSGHDTVSWYQQALGQGPQFIFQYYEEEERQRGNFPDRFSGHQFPNYSSELNVNALLLGDSALYLCASHIERGFNTGELFFGEGSRLTVL.

The gene calls are TRBV2 and TRBJ2-7; D uncertain. The germline CDR1 and CDR2 sequences are SNHLY and FYNNEI. Trimming took off 2 bases at V and 5 bases at J, with 7 bases between the two ends. This CDR3 contains 12 residues. CDR3 nucleotide sequence: TGTGCCAGCAGTGAAATTGTTGACGAGCAGTACTTC. It codes for CASSEIVDEQYF.

This clonotype was counted a few times. The V gene is TRBV7-9, the J gene TRBJ1-2, with D possibly TRBD1 on 5 matching bases. The V and J ends lost 5 bases and 5 bases respectively, with 18 bases between them. The V gene's germline CDR1 is SEHNR and CDR2 FQNEAQ (reference sequence). This CDR3 is built from 15 residues. The CDR3 loop reads CASSRGTLGTYGYTF. The CDR3 nucleotides are TGTGCCAGCAGCCGAGGGACCTTGGGAACGTATGGCTACACCTTC. Drawing the rest from reference TRBV7-9 and TRBJ1-2, the complete variable domain is DTGVSQNPRHKITKRGQNVTFRCDPISEHNRLYWYRQTLGQGPEFLTYFQNEAQLEKSRLLSDRFSAERPKGSFSTLEIQRTEQGDSAMYLCASSRGTLGTYGYTFGSGTRLTVV.

V usage is TRBV7-6 and J usage is TRBJ2-7; TRBD1 is a possible D gene (5 bases). Trimming left V 5 bases short and J 7 bases short, with 9 bases between. This CDR3 region has 11 residues. From germline, CDR1 is SGHVS and CDR2 FNYEAQ. The CDR3 loop reads CASSKAGEQYF. Written as DNA, the CDR3 is TGTGCCAGCAGCAAAGCAGGGGAGCAGTACTTC. The whole variable domain, filled in from reference TRBV7-6 and TRBJ2-7, reads GAGVSQSPRYKVTKRGQDVALRCDPISGHVSLYWYRQALGQGPEFLTYFNYEAQQDKSGLPNDRFSAERPEGSISTLTIQRTEQRDSAMYRCASSKAGEQYFGPGTRLTVT.

This clonotype was observed a handful of times. The genes are TRBV3-1 and TRBJ1-1, with unresolved D. CDR1 is LGHDT, CDR2 YNNKEL, per germline (reference sequence). V was shortened by 0 bases and J by 11 bases, with 10 bases between the two germline ends. The length of the CDR3 is 12 residues. The CDR3 DNA reads TGTGCCAGCAGCCAAGAAAATCGTCGGGCTTTCTTT. Protein sequence: CASSQENRRAFF.

In its sample, this clonotype was seen many times. This sequence joins TRBV5-1 and TRBJ2-1; 12 bases line up with TRBD1. Unmatched junction bases numbered 7, after V lost 4 bases and J lost 8 bases. The CDR3 runs 15 residues. Germline V lookup: CDR1 SGHRS, CDR2 YFSETQ. The CDR3 protein is CASSLGGTGGHEQFF. The CDR3 DNA reads as TGCGCCAGCAGCCTGGGGGGGACAGGGGGCCATGAGCAGTTCTTC.

This rearrangement joins TRBV20-1 to TRBJ2-5; 9 nucleotides line up with TRBD2. Looked up from germline, CDR1 is DFQATT and CDR2 is SNEGSKA (reference sequence). V lost 0 bases, J lost 4 bases, and 6 bases stayed unmatched. The CDR3 spans 15 residues. In DNA, the CDR3 is TGCAGTGCTAGAGATGCAGCGGGAGGTTTAGAGACCCAGTACTTC. Translated, it gives CSARDAAGGLETQYF.

The chain recombines TRBV12-3 or TRBV12-4 with TRBJ2-3; tentative D call: TRBD1 (5 bases). This CDR3 is 15 amino acids long. Trimming left V 6 bases short and J 4 bases short, with 17 bases between. CDR3 in DNA: TGTGCCAGCAGCCCTCGGGTAGGGGATGCAGATACGCAGTATTTT. Its translation is CASSPRVGDADTQYF.

The chain combines TRBV30 with TRBJ2-3; 7 bases match TRBD2. The CDR3 contains 15 residues. J lost 4 bases, V lost 0 bases, and 7 bases had no gene match. CDR1 and CDR2 from the germline V gene are GTSNPN and SVGIG (reference sequence). Here the CDR3 reads CAWSVGLVVPDTQYF. Here the CDR3 DNA reads TGTGCCTGGAGTGTCGGACTAGTCGTCCCAGATACGCAGTATTTT.

The chain has TRBV5-5 and TRBJ2-7; the D gene is possibly TRBD2 (5 bases). In germline, CDR1 is SGHKS, CDR2 YYEKEE (reference sequence). This CDR3 contains 15 residues. V was shortened by 3 bases and J by 3 bases, with 16 bases between the two germline ends. In DNA form, the CDR3 reads TGTGCCAGCAGCTCCCCGGTGGAGGCTATCTACGAGCAGTACTTC. It yields the protein CASSSPVEAIYEQYF.

This clonotype was recorded a few times. This chain links TRBV6-5 with TRBJ2-2, with unresolved D. Germline-derived CDR1 and CDR2 are MNHEY and SVGAGI. Trimming took 2 bases from V and 5 from J, leaving 15 bases between them. This CDR3 region has 16 residues. Here the CDR3 reads CASSYAALGLTGELFF. CDR3 sequence (DNA): TGTGCCAGCAGTTACGCGGCCCTAGGGTTGACCGGGGAGCTGTTTTTT.